Listed below are T cell receptor beta chains from one sample, sequenced in a study of blood T cell repertoires in COVID-19. Clones were sequenced by immunoSEQ multiplex PCR, and TCRdb holds only the in-frame ones, with some missing. The sample shows over 70,000 clones, around 77% of them seen only once. Sequenced: peripheral blood. These TCRs come from a man in his sixties or seventies with active or convalescent COVID-19. Each CDR3 is given with its conserved first and last residue. The order of the fields is J gene, clone size, D gene, CDR3 length, V gene, CDR3 protein, CDR3 DNA. A D gene is named only where the DNA matches it firmly. Not every row has a clone size; where given, it reads once, few, many or a size class.

TRBJ1-1 NA NA 13 TRBV3-1/TRBV3-2 CASSHQQGTEAFF TGTGCCAGCAGCCACCAACAGGGCACTGAAGCTTTCTTT
TRBJ1-5 few TRBD1 16 TRBV27 CASSKVPGQGTQPQHF TGTGCCAGCAGCAAGGTTCCCGGACAGGGTACGCAGCCCCAGCATTTT
TRBJ1-5 NA NA 15 TRBV6-1 CASSEVNTQNQPQHF TGTGCCAGCAGTGAGGTGAACACCCAAAATCAGCCCCAGCATTTT
TRBJ2-1 NA TRBD1 12 TRBV12-3/TRBV12-4 CASSLRQGGQFF TGTGCCAGCAGTTTACGACAGGGGGGGCAGTTCTTC
TRBJ1-6 NA NA 15 TRBV5-6 CASSLVGDIGSPLHF TGTGCCAGCAGCTTGGTAGGGGACATCGGATCACCCCTCCACTTT
TRBJ1-2 NA TRBD1 13 TRBV7-2 CASSLGDRVVYTF TGTGCCAGCAGCTTAGGGGACAGGGTTGTCTACACCTTC
TRBJ1-3 NA NA 18 TRBV21-1 CASSTKGRCGQGGNTIYF TGTGCCAGCAGCACAAAGGGGCGGTGTGGACAGGGTGGAAACACCATATATTTT
TRBJ1-2 NA NA 15 TRBV10-2 CASSETAKTSYGYTF TGCGCCAGCAGTGAGACCGCGAAAACCTCTTATGGCTACACCTTC
TRBJ2-1 many NA 14 TRBV3-1/TRBV3-2 CASSYSARGNEQFF TGTGCCAGCAGCTACTCCGCCCGGGGGAATGAGCAGTTCTTC
TRBJ2-3 NA NA 13 TRBV7-3 CASSRSVTETQYF TGTGCCAGCAGCCGCAGTGTCACGGAGACGCAGTATTTT
TRBJ1-5 many TRBD1 15 TRBV7-9 CASSLEQGSNQPQHF TGTGCCAGCAGCTTAGAACAGGGGAGCAATCAGCCCCAGCATTTT
TRBJ1-5 NA NA 16 TRBV18 CASSLGFGSGNQPQHF TGTGCCAGCTCCCTGGGTTTCGGGTCGGGCAATCAGCCCCAGCATTTT
TRBJ1-4 NA NA 18 TRBV6-1 CASSEYPLSRGGNEKLFF TGTGCCAGCAGTGAATACCCCCTCTCCAGGGGCGGTAATGAAAAACTGTTTTTT
TRBJ2-1 NA TRBD2 16 TRBV11-3 CASSPAGTSGGQEQFF TGTGCCAGCAGTCCCGCCGGGACTAGCGGGGGGCAGGAGCAGTTCTTC
TRBJ2-3 NA NA 14 TRBV30 CAWSRQVNTDTQYF TGTGCCTGGAGTAGACAGGTGAACACAGATACGCAGTATTTT
TRBJ1-2 NA NA 13 TRBV6-5 CAFSQADLYGYTF TGTGCCTTTTCGCAGGCAGACCTCTATGGCTACACCTTC
TRBJ1-1 NA NA 13 TRBV27 CASSDFQGTEAFF TGTGCCAGCAGTGATTTCCAGGGCACTGAAGCTTTCTTT
TRBJ1-1 NA NA 14 TRBV3-1/TRBV3-2 CASSQANGNTEAFF TGTGCCAGCAGCCAAGCAAACGGGAACACTGAAGCTTTCTTT
TRBJ2-5 NA TRBD2 14 TRBV5-1 CATRGGAGQETQYF TGCGCCACACGGGGGGGAGCGGGCCAAGAGACCCAGTACTTC
TRBJ1-2 NA TRBD1 13 TRBV19 CASSTQGAIGYTF TGTGCCAGTAGTACCCAGGGGGCGATCGGCTACACCTTC
TRBJ2-2 NA NA 14 TRBV6-6 CASSSPPGVGELFF TGTGCCAGCAGTTCCCCTCCAGGGGTCGGGGAGCTGTTTTTT
TRBJ2-7 NA NA 12 TRBV28 CASSLRGQKEYF TGTGCCAGCAGTTTGCGGGGCCAGAAGGAGTACTTC
TRBJ1-2 NA TRBD1 16 TRBV27 CASSFTPTGGFYGYTF TGTGCCAGCAGTTTCACACCGACAGGGGGCTTCTATGGCTACACCTTC
TRBJ2-7 few NA 14 TRBV15 CATSRDLGAYEQYF TGTGCCACCAGCAGAGATCTTGGAGCCTACGAGCAGTACTTC
TRBJ1-6 NA NA 16 TRBV18 CASSPKGGDAHSPLHF TGTGCCAGCTCACCGAAAGGGGGGGACGCTCATTCACCCCTCCACTTT
TRBJ2-2 NA NA 14 TRBV19 CASRASLTTGELFF TGTGCCAGTAGGGCCTCACTGACTACCGGGGAGCTGTTTTTT
TRBJ2-3 NA TRBD2 16 TRBV13 CASSPRAGGKRDTQYF TGTGCCAGCAGCCCTAGAGCGGGGGGAAAAAGGGATACGCAGTATTTT
TRBJ1-4 NA NA 16 TRBV19 CASSIGSGVPNEKLFF TGTGCCAGTAGTATAGGCTCCGGGGTTCCTAATGAAAAACTGTTTTTT
TRBJ2-7 NA NA 14 TRBV11-3 CASSPGEGNNEQYF TGTGCCAGCAGCCCCGGGGAAGGGAACAACGAGCAGTACTTC
TRBJ1-2 NA NA 14 TRBV2 CASSEQGTDYGYTF TGTGCCAGCAGTGAACAGGGGACCGACTATGGCTACACCTTC
TRBJ1-6 NA TRBD1 14 TRBV2 CASRRTGSDSPLHF TGTGCCAGCAGGAGGACAGGGTCTGACTCACCCCTCCACTTT
TRBJ2-1 once TRBD2 19 TRBV2 CASSPLGLAGLFPYNEQFF TGTGCCAGCAGTCCACTGGGACTAGCGGGGTTATTCCCCTACAATGAGCAGTTCTTC
TRBJ2-3 NA TRBD2 16 TRBV14 CASSLIAGGYGDTQYF TGTGCCAGCAGCCTAATAGCGGGGGGGTATGGAGATACGCAGTATTTT
TRBJ1-3 NA NA 13 TRBV9 CASSTKQGNTIYF TGTGCCAGCAGCACCAAACAGGGAAACACCATATATTTT
TRBJ1-6 NA NA 15 TRBV5-5 CASTQAGTSNSPLHF TGTGCCAGCACCCAAGCCGGGACATCTAATTCACCCCTCCACTTT
TRBJ2-7 NA TRBD1 16 TRBV5-5 CASSSGQGGGQGKKHF TGTGCCAGCAGCTCGGGACAGGGTGGGGGTCAGGGGAAGAAGCACTTC
TRBJ2-1 NA NA 14 TRBV2 CASSSGHMDNEQFF TGTGCCAGCAGTTCGGGACATATGGACAATGAGCAGTTCTTC
TRBJ1-5 NA TRBD1 15 TRBV28 CASSSGKGAYQPQHF TGTGCCAGCAGTTCGGGAAAGGGGGCCTATCAGCCCCAGCATTTT
TRBJ1-2 NA NA 14 TRBV5-6 CASSLFGGKYGYTF TGTGCCAGCAGCTTGTTTGGGGGCAAATATGGCTACACCTTC
TRBJ1-4 NA TRBD1 19 TRBV3-1/TRBV3-2 CASSPGQGRDNMRVEKLFF TGTGCCAGCAGTCCCGGACAGGGGCGAGATAATATGCGGGTTGAAAAACTGTTTTTT
TRBJ2-2 NA NA 11 TRBV28 CASRSSGELFF TGTGCCAGCAGGTCTAGCGGGGAGCTGTTTTTT
TRBJ2-1 NA NA 14 TRBV3-1/TRBV3-2 CASSQEGGAHEQFF TGTGCCAGCAGCCAAGAAGGGGGGGCCCATGAGCAGTTCTTC
TRBJ1-1 NA NA 15 TRBV5-1 CASSLYGDLNTEAFF TGCGCCAGCAGCTTATACGGGGATTTGAACACTGAAGCTTTCTTT
TRBJ1-4 few TRBD1 14 TRBV18 CASSARGTNEKLFF TGTGCCAGCTCAGCCAGGGGGACTAATGAAAAACTGTTTTTT
TRBJ2-1 once NA 13 TRBV12-3/TRBV12-4 CASSLTSGNEQFF TGTGCCAGCAGTTTAACTAGTGGGAATGAGCAGTTCTTC
TRBJ1-5 NA NA 15 TRBV7-2 CASSLARGVTVPQHF TGTGCCAGCAGCTTAGCGCGGGGGGTAACAGTGCCCCAGCATTTT
TRBJ2-5 NA TRBD2 14 TRBV24-1 CATSDWEGGETQYF TGTGCCACCAGTGATTGGGAGGGTGGCGAGACCCAGTACTTC